A single T cell receptor beta chain is shown here with its context. The sample originates from a study of blood T cell repertoires in COVID-19. Study at large: The cDNA or gDNA used as material had been derived from T cells, B-cell-depleted T cells, or PBMCs.

The CDR3 is 15 residues long. The V gene's germline CDR1 is SGHRS and CDR2 YFSETQ. The ends were cut back, 5 bases at V and 3 bases at J, with 17 bases in the middle. In the authors' workflow: Reference gene primers were amplified, and this amplification served to estimate nucleated cell counts. TCRdb's copy holds only in-frame clones and misses some; the assay was immunoSEQ multiplex PCR. V, J and clone size are those of that table, while D and trimming were read from the DNA. The profile shows some 80,000 clones, 85% to 90% of them singletons. This clonotype originated in a woman of 80 years or more in a cohort sampled during active or convalescent COVID-19. The chain employs TRBV5-1 and TRBJ1-1, with D uncertain. The sequencing sample was made of peripheral blood. The CDR3 DNA sequence: TGCGCCAGCAGGTTCGGAGTTACGGCGTACACTGAAGCTTTCTTT. Translating gives CASRFGVTAYTEAFF.